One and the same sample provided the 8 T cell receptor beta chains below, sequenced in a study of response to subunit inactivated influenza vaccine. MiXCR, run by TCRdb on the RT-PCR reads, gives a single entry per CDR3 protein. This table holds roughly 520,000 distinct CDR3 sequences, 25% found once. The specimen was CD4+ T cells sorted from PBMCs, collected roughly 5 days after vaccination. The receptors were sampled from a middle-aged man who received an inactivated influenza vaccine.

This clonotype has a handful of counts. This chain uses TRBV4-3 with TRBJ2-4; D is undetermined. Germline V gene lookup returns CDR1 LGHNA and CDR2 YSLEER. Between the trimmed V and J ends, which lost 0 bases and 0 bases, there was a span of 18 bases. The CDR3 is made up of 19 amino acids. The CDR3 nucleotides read TGCGCCAGCAGCCAAGATATTTGGGCCCCAGTACTAGCCAAAAACATTCAGTACTTC. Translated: CASSQDIWAPVLAKNIQYF.

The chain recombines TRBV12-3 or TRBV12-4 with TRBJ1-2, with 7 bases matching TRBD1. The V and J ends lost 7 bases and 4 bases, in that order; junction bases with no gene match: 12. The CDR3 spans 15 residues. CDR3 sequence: CASTLGTALVYGYTF. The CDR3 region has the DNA TGTGCCAGCACACTAGGGACAGCGCTAGTCTATGGCTACACCTTC.

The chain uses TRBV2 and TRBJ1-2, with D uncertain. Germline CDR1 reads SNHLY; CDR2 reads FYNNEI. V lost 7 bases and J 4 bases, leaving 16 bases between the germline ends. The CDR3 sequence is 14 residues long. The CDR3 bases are TGTGCCAGCATCACGGACGGGGTTGGCTATGGCTACACCTTC. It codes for CASITDGVGYGYTF.

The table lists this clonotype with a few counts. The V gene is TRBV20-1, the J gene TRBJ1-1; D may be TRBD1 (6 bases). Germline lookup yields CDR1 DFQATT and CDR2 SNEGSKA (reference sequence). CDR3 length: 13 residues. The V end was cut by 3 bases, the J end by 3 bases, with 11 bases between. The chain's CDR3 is CSARRGADTEAFF. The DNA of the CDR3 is TGCAGTGCTAGGCGGGGGGCGGACACTGAAGCTTTCTTT.

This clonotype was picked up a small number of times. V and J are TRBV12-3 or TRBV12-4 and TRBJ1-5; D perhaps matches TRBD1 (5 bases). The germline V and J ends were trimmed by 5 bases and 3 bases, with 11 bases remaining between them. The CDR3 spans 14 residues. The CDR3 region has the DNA TGTGCCAGCAGTAGACAGAACTTCAATCAGCCCCAGCATTTT. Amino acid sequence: CASSRQNFNQPQHF.

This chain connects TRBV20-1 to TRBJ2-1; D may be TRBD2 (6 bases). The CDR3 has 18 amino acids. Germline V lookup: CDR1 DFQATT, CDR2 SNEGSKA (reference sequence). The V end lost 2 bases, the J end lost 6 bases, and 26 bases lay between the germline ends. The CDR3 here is CSARPLEGNGRVGNEQFF. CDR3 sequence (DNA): TGCAGTGCTAGACCCCTGGAGGGTAACGGGAGAGTGGGCAATGAGCAGTTCTTC.

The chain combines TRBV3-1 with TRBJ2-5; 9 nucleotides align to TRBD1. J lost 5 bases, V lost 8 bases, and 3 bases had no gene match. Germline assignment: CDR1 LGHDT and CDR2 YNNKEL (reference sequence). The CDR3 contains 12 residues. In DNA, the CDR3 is TGTGCCAGCGGCGGACAGGGGGAGACCCAGTACTTC. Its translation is CASGGQGETQYF.

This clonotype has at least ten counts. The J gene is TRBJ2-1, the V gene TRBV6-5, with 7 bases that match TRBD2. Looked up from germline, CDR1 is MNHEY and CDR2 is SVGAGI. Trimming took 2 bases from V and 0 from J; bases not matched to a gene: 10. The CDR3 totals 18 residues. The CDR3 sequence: CASSYQPAAGSSYNEQFF. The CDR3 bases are TGTGCCAGCAGTTACCAGCCGGCAGCGGGGAGCTCCTACAATGAGCAGTTCTTC.